This passage covers 32 T cell receptor beta chains from one sample sequenced in a study of blood T cell repertoires in COVID-19. Generated by immunoSEQ multiplex PCR, the TCRdb table keeps only in-frame clones and is missing some. This sample has 250,000 to 350,000 clones, with 65% to 85% found just once. The source material was peripheral blood. These TCRs come from a human donor with COVID-19, enrolled during active disease. The donor label of this sample is uncertain.

V is TRBV11-1 and J is TRBJ1-1; possibly TRBD1 for D (6 bases). Germline loops: CDR1 SGHAT, CDR2 FQDESV (reference sequence). The germline V and J ends were trimmed by 2 bases and 4 bases, with 8 bases remaining between them. The CDR3 consists of 13 residues. CDR3 coding DNA: TGTGCCAGCAGCTTACAGGGGTTCACTGAAGCTTTCTTT. Translated: CASSLQGFTEAFF.

The chain employs TRBV28 and TRBJ1-1; D is undetermined. The V end was cut by 3 bases, the J end by 2 bases, with 19 bases between. The CDR3 is 17 amino acids. Germline V gives CDR1 MDHEN, CDR2 SYDVKM. DNA of the CDR3: TGTGCCAGCAGTTTTTTCGTGGCAGATCCAGGCAACACTGAAGCTTTCTTT. Its translation: CASSFFVADPGNTEAFF.

J is TRBJ1-5 and V is TRBV28; TRBD1 aligns across 7 bases. CDR1 MDHEN and CDR2 SYDVKM come from the germline V gene. After removal of 5 bases from V and 4 bases from J, the junction contained 8 bases not matched to a gene. The CDR3 sequence is 15 residues long. CDR3 loop: CASSPPTGANQPQHF. The CDR3 DNA reads TGTGCCAGCAGTCCGCCTACAGGGGCAAATCAGCCCCAGCATTTT.

The gene calls are TRBV11-3 and TRBJ1-1; tentatively, D is TRBD1 (5 bases). Between the trimmed V and J ends, which lost 5 bases and 6 bases, there was a span of 13 bases. Germline V gene sequence: CDR1 SGHNT, CDR2 YENEEA. There are 13 residues in the CDR3. Written as DNA, the CDR3 is TGTGCCAGCAGCCTGGGGTGGGACTCTGAAGCTTTCTTT. This translates into CASSLGWDSEAFF.

The chain couples TRBV7-8 to TRBJ2-7; TRBD2 agrees at 9 bases. CDR1 is SGHVS, CDR2 FQNEAQ, per germline. This CDR3 is 15 amino acids long. V shed 6 bases and J 2 bases; nucleotides not matched to a gene: 8. CDR3 amino acids: CASSPRGGTTYEQYF. DNA of the CDR3: TGTGCCAGCAGTCCGCGGGGGGGAACTACCTACGAGCAGTACTTC.

V gene TRBV9 combines with J gene TRBJ1-2; 7 bases match TRBD1. Trimming took 0 bases from V and 0 from J; bases not matched to a gene: 11. The germline CDR1 and CDR2 sequences are SGDLS and YYNGEE. This CDR3 region has 18 residues. The CDR3 DNA reads TGTGCCAGCAGCGTAGAGGAAGGGGGCTGGGTAGCTAACTATGGCTACACCTTC. Its protein is CASSVEEGGWVANYGYTF. The full variable domain, its missing parts supplied by reference TRBV9 and TRBJ1-2, is DSGVTQTPKHLITATGQRVTLRCSPRSGDLSVYWYQQSLDQGLQFLIQYYNGEERAKGNILERFSAQQFPDLHSELNLSSLELGDSALYFCASSVEEGGWVANYGYTFGSGTRLTVV.

The chain uses TRBV25-1 and TRBJ1-2; weak D call: TRBD1 (6 bases). V lost 2 bases and J lost 5, with 12 bases in between. Germline V lookup: CDR1 MGHDK, CDR2 SYGVNS. The CDR3 is 14 residues long. The CDR3 is CASSERGGRYGYTF. The CDR3 DNA is TGTGCCAGCAGTGAAAGGGGGGGGAGGTATGGCTACACCTTC.

The chain carries TRBV11-3 and TRBJ1-1; D is unclear. The CDR3 contains 15 residues. Germline CDR1 SGHNT, CDR2 YENEEA. Trimming removed 4 bases at V and 2 bases at J, with 14 bases between. The CDR3 DNA sequence: TGTGCCAGCAGCTCTAGAGCCTCGGTTAACACTGAAGCTTTCTTT. Amino acid sequence: CASSSRASVNTEAFF.

This chain links TRBV4-2 with TRBJ1-5; 8 positions agree with TRBD1. The CDR3 runs 19 residues. Germline CDR1 and CDR2: LGHNA and YNFKEQ. V lost 4 bases, J lost 0 bases, and 14 bases stayed unmatched. CDR3 DNA sequence: TGTGCCAGCAGCCCCGGGGAGGCAGGGGGCTCGAATAGCAATCAGCCCCAGCATTTT. Protein product: CASSPGEAGGSNSNQPQHF.

This rearrangement joins TRBV19 to TRBJ1-5, with 7 bases identical to TRBD1. This CDR3 comprises 13 residues. Germline loops: CDR1 LNHDA, CDR2 SQIVND (reference sequence). J was trimmed by 5 bases and V by 5 bases; bases with no gene match: 3. The CDR3, as DNA: TGTGCCAGTAGTCAAGACAGGGATCAGCCCCAGCATTTT. Protein: CASSQDRDQPQHF.

The chain uses TRBV6-5 and TRBJ1-4; D perhaps matches TRBD1 (6 bases). The CDR3 is 14 residues long. With 6 bases removed from V and 0 bases from J, the gap between germline ends came to 8 bases. The germline V gene encodes CDR1 MNHEY and CDR2 SVGAGI. The CDR3 sequence is CASSHRATNEKLFF. The CDR3 nucleotides are TGTGCCAGCAGCCACAGGGCAACTAATGAAAAACTGTTTTTT.

The chain carries TRBV21-1 and TRBJ1-2; TRBD1 reflects the table's D call only, with no check against the DNA. TRBV21-1 is a pseudogene locus. This CDR3 has 13 amino acids. The CDR3 spells CASSKHRAGGYTF. The CDR3 bases are TGTGCCAGCAGCAAGCACAGGGCGGGTGGCTACACCTTC.

The V and J genes are TRBV29-1 and TRBJ1-1, with D possibly being TRBD1 (5 bases). Germline CDR1 reads SQVTM; CDR2 reads ANQGSEA. This CDR3 comprises 14 residues. V lost 1 base and J lost 5, with 14 bases in between. The CDR3 region has the DNA TGCAGCGTTGAAGTAGGGGCTGTGAGAACTGAAGCTTTCTTT. It is translated as CSVEVGAVRTEAFF.

The chain joins TRBV7-3 to TRBJ2-5; the D gene is possibly TRBD2 (5 bases). Germline loops: CDR1 SGHTA, CDR2 FQGTGA. Trimming left V 5 bases short and J 5 bases short, with 12 bases between. The CDR3 is 13 residues long. The CDR3 sequence is CASSETRDETQYF. The CDR3 DNA reads TGTGCCAGCAGCGAAACTAGAGATGAGACCCAGTACTTC.

The chain uses TRBV12-5 and TRBJ2-1, with D hard to call. The ends were cut back, 9 bases at V and 1 base at J, with 4 bases in the middle. The CDR3 sequence is 11 residues long. The germline V gene encodes CDR1 LGHNT and CDR2 FRNRAP. CDR3 coding DNA: TGTGCTAGCAGTTCCTACAATGAGCAGTTCTTC. Translating gives CASSSYNEQFF.

The rearrangement links TRBV6-5 to TRBJ1-2; perhaps TRBD1 as D (6 bases). The CDR3 runs to 15 residues. Trimming shortened V by 5 bases and J by 5 bases, and 18 bases separated the two germline ends. CDR1 and CDR2 (germline): MNHEY, SVGAGI. The CDR3 DNA sequence: TGTGCCAGCAGTCCTAATACCGGGACACAATATGGCTACACCTTC. This gives the protein CASSPNTGTQYGYTF.

DNA for the CDR3: TGCAGCGTTCGGGGGGGGACCACAGATACGCAGTATTTT. Translating gives CSVRGGTTDTQYF. The genes are TRBV29-1 and TRBJ2-3; the match to TRBD2 covers 8 bases. The V gene end was trimmed by 5 bases and the J gene end by 2 bases; junction bases not matched to a gene: 3. The length of the CDR3 is 13 residues. Germline V gene lookup returns CDR1 SQVTM and CDR2 ANQGSEA.

This sequence joins TRBV27 and TRBJ1-2; 7 bases align to TRBD1. The CDR3 runs 15 residues. Germline values: CDR1 MNHEY, CDR2 SMNVEV (reference sequence). V was clipped by 0 bases and J by 7 bases; unmatched bases: 8. CDR3 DNA sequence: TGTGCCAGCAGTTTATCATCCGGGACAGTGCGTGGCTACACCTTC. It codes for CASSLSSGTVRGYTF.

The CDR3 coding sequence is TGCGCCAGCAGCTATGGACTAGCGGGAGGGGTGAAGGAGACCCAGTACTTC. This gives the protein CASSYGLAGGVKETQYF. The rearrangement uses TRBV5-1 and TRBJ2-5; 15 positions agree with TRBD2. With V trimmed by 3 bases and J by 5 bases, 8 bases remained unmatched. Germline-derived CDR1 and CDR2 are SGHRS and YFSETQ. The CDR3 totals 17 residues.

This clone was seen a few times. The J gene is TRBJ1-2, the V gene TRBV7-3; a possible D gene is TRBD1 (5 bases). The CDR3 runs to 15 residues. V dropped 0 bases and J dropped 6 bases, with 14 bases sitting between them. CDR1 is SGHTA and CDR2 is FQGTGA in the germline V gene. CDR3 residues: CASSLTRQSENGYTF. The CDR3 DNA is TGTGCCAGCAGCTTAACGAGACAGTCGGAGAATGGCTACACCTTC.

This clone has a single count. This sequence joins TRBV6-2 or TRBV6-3 and TRBJ2-7; perhaps TRBD2 as D (5 bases). CDR1 is MNHEY, CDR2 SVGEGT, per germline. Trimming removed 4 bases from V and 4 bases from J, with 11 bases in between. CDR3 length: 13 amino acids. CDR3 loop: CASSSSSGYEQYF. The CDR3 DNA reads as TGTGCCAGCAGTTCAAGCTCGGGGTACGAGCAGTACTTC.

This chain connects TRBV2 to TRBJ1-1; 7 nucleotides match TRBD1. The CDR3 extends over 16 amino acids. The V segment lost 6 bases and the J segment 5 bases; nucleotides outside the gene matches: 15. Looked up from germline, CDR1 is SNHLY and CDR2 is FYNNEI. The CDR3 sequence is CASSIKGGGFGTEAFF. Here the CDR3 DNA reads TGTGCCAGCAGCATTAAAGGGGGCGGCTTCGGGACTGAAGCTTTCTTT. Looking up the rest from reference TRBV2 and TRBJ1-1 gives the full variable domain: EPEVTQTPSHQVTQMGQEVILRCVPISNHLYFYWYRQILGQKVEFLVSFYNNEISEKSEIFDDQFSVERPDGSNFTLKIRSTKLEDSAMYFCASSIKGGGFGTEAFFGQGTRLTVV.

The CDR3 is CSAEGATPNTGELFF. The CDR3 nucleotides read TGCAGCGCCGAGGGGGCGACCCCGAACACCGGGGAGCTGTTTTTT. The V and J genes are TRBV29-1 and TRBJ2-2; the match to TRBD1 covers 7 bases. Germline CDR1 is SQVTM and CDR2 is ANQGSEA. The V gene end was trimmed by 7 bases and the J gene end by 0 bases; junction bases not matched to a gene: 8. The CDR3 extends over 15 amino acids.

J is TRBJ2-7 and V is TRBV29-1, with TRBD2 matching over 11 bases. J was trimmed by 7 bases and V by 6 bases; bases with no gene match: 14. Looked up from germline, CDR1 is SQVTM and CDR2 is ANQGSEA. This CDR3 is 15 amino acids long. The chain's CDR3 is CSVGTSGGLMREQYF. The CDR3 nucleotides read TGCAGCGTAGGGACTAGCGGAGGCTTGATGAGGGAGCAGTACTTC.

The genes are TRBV5-1 and TRBJ1-1; D not certain. Trimming took 0 bases from V and 2 from J, leaving 11 bases between them. Germline CDR1 is SGHRS and CDR2 is YFSETQ. There are 15 residues in the CDR3. CDR3 nucleotide sequence: TGCGCCAGCAGCTTGGGGCCGACGGGAAACACTGAAGCTTTCTTT. Its protein is CASSLGPTGNTEAFF.

The chain employs TRBV10-3 and TRBJ1-1; unclear D gene. CDR3 length: 13 residues. CDR1 is ENHRY, CDR2 SYGVKD, per germline. Deletions cut 4 bases from V and 4 bases from J, with 10 bases between. CDR3 sequence (DNA): TGTGCCATCAGTGGGGTGCCGGGCACTGAAGCTTTCTTT. It codes for CAISGVPGTEAFF.

The chain couples TRBV27 to TRBJ2-1; no reliable D call. The CDR3 sequence is 12 residues long. With 5 bases removed from V and 6 bases from J, the gap between germline ends came to 8 bases. Per the germline V gene, CDR1 is MNHEY and CDR2 is SMNVEV (reference sequence). The DNA of the CDR3 is TGTGCCAGCAGTACCTCGGGCAATGAGCAGTTCTTC. Protein sequence: CASSTSGNEQFF.

The rearrangement links TRBV19 to TRBJ2-7; TRBD2 matches 12 bases. CDR3 length equals 18 residues. J gave up 0 bases and V 1 base, and 7 bases lay outside the gene matches. Germline V gene data show CDR1 as LNHDA and CDR2 as SQIVND (reference sequence). CDR3 sequence: CASSIGTSGTLFSYEQYF. The CDR3 DNA is TGTGCCAGTAGTATAGGGACTAGCGGGACCTTATTCTCCTACGAGCAGTACTTC. The entire variable domain, with the rest obtained from reference TRBV19 and TRBJ2-7, is as follows: DGGITQSPKYLFRKEGQNVTLSCEQNLNHDAMYWYRQDPGQGLRLIYYSQIVNDFQKGDIAEGYSVSREKKESFPLTVTSAQKNPTAFYLCASSIGTSGTLFSYEQYFGPGTRLTVT.

The sample holds one count of this clone. The rearrangement links TRBV11-3 to TRBJ1-1, with no clear D. The CDR3 spans 13 residues. The V gene lost 4 bases and the J gene lost 1 base, with 7 bases spanning the gap. Germline V gene data show CDR1 as SGHNT and CDR2 as YENEEA. DNA of the CDR3: TGTGCCAGCAGCTGGAACAGGAACACTGAAGCTTTCTTT. Protein product: CASSWNRNTEAFF.

This clone was observed a handful of times. The chain links TRBV2 to TRBJ2-5, with TRBD2 as a possible D gene (6 bases). Germline V CDR1 and CDR2: SNHLY, FYNNEI. Trimming took 6 bases from V and 0 from J, leaving 17 bases between them. CDR3 length: 16 amino acids. The CDR3 reads CASSAIGGLHQETQYF. The CDR3 DNA follows: TGTGCCAGCAGCGCAATTGGTGGACTACACCAAGAGACCCAGTACTTC.

The rearrangement uses TRBV5-4 and TRBJ1-1; maybe TRBD1 (6 bases). The germline V gene has CDR1 SGHNT and CDR2 YYREEE (reference sequence). The germline V and J ends were trimmed by 7 bases and 1 base, with 11 bases remaining between them. This CDR3 is 13 amino acids long. The CDR3 nucleotides read TGTGCCAGCGGGAGGGGGGGGAACACTGAAGCTTTCTTT. Encoded protein: CASGRGGNTEAFF.

The chain has TRBV5-6 and TRBJ2-7; TRBD1 matches at 9 bases. V shed 4 bases and J 3 bases; nucleotides not matched to a gene: 11. The CDR3 is 16 residues long. From germline, CDR1 is SGHDT and CDR2 YYEEEE. CDR3 coding DNA: TGTGCCAGCAGCACCTTACAGGGGGCGGTGGTCTACGAGCAGTACTTC. Protein sequence: CASSTLQGAVVYEQYF.